The clone carrying this TCR beta chain is labeled as medium-sized. Its antigen is unidentified. Thyroid surgery was performed in patients who had received no treatment beforehand. These data belong to a study of metastatic and nonmetastatic thyroid tumors. Findings of the study overall: For both blood and tumor, malignant thyroid tumors reportedly showed significantly higher TCR beta diversity than benign nodules did.

As processed by the authors: The study took CDR3 differences across clinicopathological groups and made a distant-metastasis classifier for papillary thyroid cancer from them. TCRdb ran MiXCR on the PCR reads. It is TCRdb's table, rather than the study itself, that gives the V and J calls and clone size. In the table there are about 7,800 clones, over 35% of which are singletons. The sequenced sample consisted of tumor tissue. This clonotype was obtained from a female donor with papillary thyroid cancer or a benign thyroid nodule (not recorded which). Some clones in this sample may be carry-over from other donors' samples.

The CDR3 is CATASGLADYNEQFF. The CDR3 nucleotides read TGTGCCACCGCCTCGGGGCTAGCGGACTACAATGAGCAGTTCTTC. The rearrangement uses TRBV15 and TRBJ2-1; 7 nucleotides align to TRBD2. V shed 8 bases and J 3 bases; nucleotides not matched to a gene: 10. This CDR3 spans 15 amino acids. CDR1 and CDR2 (germline): LNHNV, YYDKDF (reference sequence).